Listed here is a single TCR beta chain. Its antigen is not identified. This CDR3 spans 14 amino acids. Losses at the gene ends were 6 bases for V and 4 bases for J; bases not matched to a gene: 6. Germline lookup yields CDR1 MRHNA and CDR2 SNTAGT. This sample is part of a study of brain T cells in children with intractable seizures. The sequenced cases were selected for having the highest brain T cell transcript signatures. Patients received at least one anti-epileptic drug before surgery. Broader study findings: Patients' HCMV serostatus was unknown; virus specificity rests on CDR3 similarity alone. Pre- and post-surgery blood differed in depth, so pre-surgery absences may be undersampling.

Only in-frame clones appear in the TCRdb table, and some are missing; sequencing was by immunoSEQ multiplex PCR. The sample yields about 22,000 clones, around 94% seen once. This sequence originates from a boy younger than 18 with focal cortical dysplasia and intractable seizures. Sequenced material: peripheral blood, taken at surgery. The chain joins TRBV6-4 to TRBJ2-3; the match to TRBD2 covers 8 bases. The CDR3 is CASRRTSSADTQYF. CDR3 sequence (DNA): TGTGCCAGCAGAAGGACTAGCAGCGCAGATACGCAGTATTTT.